Sequencing of this T cell receptor (beta chain) was carried out in a study of shared clonotypes between healthy human individuals. TCRdb keeps only in-frame clones here, not all; method: immunoSEQ multiplex PCR. Of about 1,900,000 clones in the sample, about 95% were seen once. CDR1 SEHNR and CDR2 FQNEAQ come from the germline V gene (reference sequence). The V and J ends lost 5 bases and 5 bases, in that order; junction bases with no gene match: 4. CDR3 length: 15 residues. The naive CD8 subset, CD45RO-negative cells positively selected for CCR7, excluded terminally differentiated effector memory CD45RA+ cells.

The sequenced sample was naive CD8+ T cells sorted from blood. The rearrangement uses TRBV7-9 and TRBJ2-1; 12 bases line up with TRBD2. This clonotype originated in a man younger than 35 in good health. The CDR3 is CASSLGTSGHNEQFF. DNA for the CDR3: TGTGCCAGCAGCCTCGGGACTAGCGGGCACAATGAGCAGTTCTTC.